Listed below are T cell receptor beta chains from one sample, sequenced in a study of T cell responses to AZD1222 COVID-19 vaccine. Clones were sequenced by immunoSEQ multiplex PCR, and TCRdb holds only the in-frame ones, with some missing. The data hold over 150,000 clones, with approximately 95% observed a single time. Sequencing used peripheral blood, obtained 28 days after the second AZD1222 dose. These receptors came from an adult who received the AZD1222 COVID-19 vaccine. CDR3s include the opening cysteine and the closing phenylalanine or tryptophan. The order of the fields is D gene, J gene, V gene, clone size, CDR3 protein, CDR3 DNA. The D gene is left open where the match is weak. Size values are once, few and many counts, or a class for expanded clones, and some rows have none.

d_gene: TRBD1; j_gene: TRBJ1-4; v_gene: TRBV11-2; abundance: -; CDR3aa: CASSSVLGTGNEKLFF; CDR3nt: TGTGCCAGCAGCTCCGTCCTCGGGACAGGGAATGAAAAACTGTTTTTT
d_gene: -; j_gene: TRBJ1-2; v_gene: TRBV4-1; abundance: few; CDR3aa: CASSFYSGTSNGYTF; CDR3nt: TGCGCCAGCAGCTTCTACTCAGGTACGAGCAATGGCTACACCTTC
d_gene: TRBD1; j_gene: TRBJ1-2; v_gene: TRBV9; abundance: -; CDR3aa: CASSQGQSYGYTF; CDR3nt: TGTGCCAGCAGCCAGGGACAGAGCTATGGCTACACCTTC
d_gene: -; j_gene: TRBJ2-7; v_gene: TRBV3-1/TRBV3-2; abundance: -; CDR3aa: CASSPTIVSHEQYF; CDR3nt: TGTGCCAGCAGCCCAACGATCGTTTCGCACGAGCAGTACTTC
d_gene: -; j_gene: TRBJ1-4; v_gene: TRBV6-5; abundance: -; CDR3aa: CASSYSGTPGKLFF; CDR3nt: TGTGCCAGCAGTTACTCGGGGACCCCAGGAAAACTGTTTTTT
d_gene: TRBD2; j_gene: TRBJ2-1; v_gene: TRBV6-2/TRBV6-3; abundance: -; CDR3aa: CASSRLAGGTYNEQFF; CDR3nt: TGTGCCAGCAGTAGACTAGCGGGGGGTACATACAATGAGCAGTTCTTC
d_gene: TRBD2; j_gene: TRBJ2-2; v_gene: TRBV7-9; abundance: -; CDR3aa: CASSLGTSGGPPHGELFF; CDR3nt: TGTGCCAGCAGCCTCGGGACTAGCGGGGGCCCCCCCCACGGGGAGCTGTTTTTT
d_gene: -; j_gene: TRBJ1-5; v_gene: TRBV7-8; abundance: -; CDR3aa: CASSLMQGGNQPQHF; CDR3nt: TGTGCCAGCAGTTTAATGCAGGGAGGGAATCAGCCCCAGCATTTT
d_gene: TRBD2; j_gene: TRBJ2-3; v_gene: TRBV6-4; abundance: -; CDR3aa: CASSPTSGGADTQYF; CDR3nt: TGTGCCAGCAGCCCCACTAGCGGGGGGGCAGATACGCAGTATTTT
d_gene: TRBD1; j_gene: TRBJ2-7; v_gene: TRBV11-2; abundance: -; CDR3aa: CASSATGTGHREQYF; CDR3nt: TGTGCCAGCAGCGCCACCGGGACAGGGCATCGCGAGCAGTACTTC
d_gene: -; j_gene: TRBJ1-3; v_gene: TRBV5-4; abundance: -; CDR3aa: CASSSGGRGRSGNTIYF; CDR3nt: TGTGCCAGCAGCTCGGGGGGGAGGGGCCGCTCTGGAAACACCATATATTTT
d_gene: -; j_gene: TRBJ1-6; v_gene: TRBV2; abundance: -; CDR3aa: CASSEARGWNSPLHF; CDR3nt: TGTGCCAGCAGTGAAGCCCGGGGATGGAATTCACCCCTCCACTTT
d_gene: -; j_gene: TRBJ2-7; v_gene: TRBV27; abundance: -; CDR3aa: CASSSTDYEQYF; CDR3nt: TGTGCCAGCAGTTCCACTGACTACGAGCAGTACTTC
d_gene: -; j_gene: TRBJ2-1; v_gene: TRBV7-2; abundance: once; CDR3aa: CASSLAGALYNEQFF; CDR3nt: TGTGCCAGCAGCTTAGCGGGGGCGCTCTACAATGAGCAGTTCTTC
d_gene: TRBD1; j_gene: TRBJ2-7; v_gene: TRBV6-4; abundance: once; CDR3aa: CASSDSGQGCYEQYF; CDR3nt: TGTGCCAGCAGTGACTCGGGACAGGGGTGCTACGAGCAGTACTTC
d_gene: -; j_gene: TRBJ2-1; v_gene: TRBV19; abundance: -; CDR3aa: CASRGGVYNEQFF; CDR3nt: TGTGCCAGTAGAGGGGGGGTATACAATGAGCAGTTCTTC
d_gene: -; j_gene: TRBJ1-1; v_gene: TRBV7-8; abundance: -; CDR3aa: CASSLGVDTEAFF; CDR3nt: TGTGCCAGCAGCTTAGGGGTGGACACTGAAGCTTTCTTT
d_gene: TRBD1; j_gene: TRBJ1-5; v_gene: TRBV19; abundance: few; CDR3aa: CASSFGTGPYSNQPQHF; CDR3nt: TGTGCCAGTAGTTTTGGGACAGGCCCGTATAGCAATCAGCCCCAGCATTTT
d_gene: -; j_gene: TRBJ2-6; v_gene: TRBV11-2; abundance: -; CDR3aa: CASSSPRGTDLSGANVLTF; CDR3nt: TGTGCCAGCAGCTCCCCCCGGGGGACAGACCTCTCTGGGGCCAACGTCCTGACTTTC
d_gene: -; j_gene: TRBJ1-3; v_gene: TRBV2; abundance: -; CDR3aa: CASSGRGRGSSGNTIYF; CDR3nt: TGTGCCAGCAGTGGGAGGGGAAGGGGGAGCTCTGGAAACACCATATATTTT
d_gene: TRBD1; j_gene: TRBJ2-5; v_gene: TRBV5-6; abundance: -; CDR3aa: CASSLADRGWETQYF; CDR3nt: TGTGCCAGCAGCTTGGCTGACAGGGGATGGGAGACCCAGTACTTC
d_gene: -; j_gene: TRBJ1-3; v_gene: TRBV7-9; abundance: -; CDR3aa: CASSLQGGENTIYF; CDR3nt: TGTGCCAGCAGCCTACAGGGCGGGGAGAACACCATATATTTT
d_gene: -; j_gene: TRBJ2-3; v_gene: TRBV6-5; abundance: -; CDR3aa: CASSYFSGTDTQYF; CDR3nt: TGTGCCAGCAGTTACTTTTCGGGAACAGATACGCAGTATTTT
d_gene: -; j_gene: TRBJ1-1; v_gene: TRBV6-2/TRBV6-3; abundance: few; CDR3aa: CASSRTGTEAFF; CDR3nt: TGTGCCAGCAGTCGGACGGGGACTGAAGCTTTCTTT
d_gene: -; j_gene: TRBJ1-2; v_gene: TRBV28; abundance: -; CDR3aa: CAVSGGVSLDGYTF; CDR3nt: TGTGCCGTGTCGGGGGGAGTATCTCTCGATGGCTACACCTTC
d_gene: -; j_gene: TRBJ2-1; v_gene: TRBV7-2; abundance: -; CDR3aa: CASSLDRWNNEQFF; CDR3nt: TGTGCCAGCAGCTTAGATCGGTGGAACAATGAGCAGTTCTTC
d_gene: -; j_gene: TRBJ2-1; v_gene: TRBV3-1/TRBV3-2; abundance: once; CDR3aa: CASSQGTYGGVAYEQFF; CDR3nt: TGTGCCAGCAGCCAAGGCACTTACGGCGGGGTAGCCTATGAGCAGTTCTTC
d_gene: TRBD1; j_gene: TRBJ2-7; v_gene: TRBV4-1; abundance: -; CDR3aa: CASSQGRTGGEQYF; CDR3nt: TGCGCCAGCAGCCAGGGCCGAACAGGGGGCGAGCAGTACTTC
d_gene: TRBD1; j_gene: TRBJ1-1; v_gene: TRBV7-9; abundance: -; CDR3aa: CASSFQGGMTEAFF; CDR3nt: TGTGCCAGCAGCTTCCAGGGGGGAATGACTGAAGCTTTCTTT
d_gene: -; j_gene: TRBJ1-1; v_gene: TRBV5-6; abundance: -; CDR3aa: CASSFADRYTEAFF; CDR3nt: TGTGCCAGCAGCTTTGCTGATAGGTACACTGAAGCTTTCTTT
d_gene: -; j_gene: TRBJ2-1; v_gene: TRBV15; abundance: -; CDR3aa: CATSRDRASNEQFF; CDR3nt: TGTGCCACCAGCAGAGATAGGGCGTCAAATGAGCAGTTCTTC
d_gene: -; j_gene: TRBJ2-5; v_gene: TRBV11-2; abundance: -; CDR3aa: CASSSGGRLYQETQYF; CDR3nt: TGTGCCAGCAGCTCCGGGGGCAGGCTGTACCAAGAGACCCAGTACTTC